What follows describes a single TCR beta chain. Its antigen target is currently unknown. No base quality information exists; no much larger clone differs at one position. The germline V gene supplies CDR1 MNHEY and CDR2 SVGAGI. Between the V and J ends, shortened by 5 bases and 6 bases respectively, the junction contains 13 bases. CDR3 length: 13 amino acids, cysteine to phenylalanine. The read is trimmed to its CDR3 DNA, 39 bases read in frame from base 1. To be included, a participant needed at least one PBMC sample from before ART initiation plus at least two post-ART samples. All participants with HIV were treated in the United States of America. Cryopreserved samples of roughly 0.95-10 million PBMC were thawed and washed before DNA extraction. At the time of the earliest PBMC sample for each participant with HIV, ages ranged from about 23 to 60 years. PBMC samples from each participant spanned 1-4 timepoints before ART initiation and 2-8 timepoints after ART initiation, with a median of 7 samples. For every participant, serial HIV viral load, CD4+ T-cell count, ART history and demographic data were obtained. Using a Qiagen kit on a QIAcube, genomic DNA was extracted from unsorted PBMC, with samples processed in batches of 12.

The immunoSEQ hsTCRB v3.0 assay was used at survey level resolution to sequence the TRB variable region. The target sequencing depth for TRB was about 40,000-55,000 T-cell genomes per sample. Pooled TRB libraries were sequenced on an Illumina MiSeq with a v3 150-cycle kit. The study's own analysis went as follows. Repertoire analysis ran in R within a reproducible Nextflow workflow covering QC, data transformation and analysis. LymphoSeq2, an R package for exploring AIRR-Seq data, was used to implement custom analyses. After excluding a handful of samples that yielded fewer than 5000 total TRB sequences, under 200 HIV repertoires remained for analysis. Among the approximately 190 HIV repertoires that were kept, around 59 were collected before ART initiation and roughly 130 were collected after ART initiation. Repertoires were downsampled to 5000 TRB nucleotide sequences, and summary statistics were averaged over 100 downsampling iterations. TRB sequences were retained for analysis only if CDR3 regions of at least seven amino acids were present. A Shannon entropy-derived clonality score and the Gini coefficient were used to measure diversity. In the repertoire networks, any two of the top 5000 CDR3 amino acid sequences were connected whenever the two sequences differed by an edit distance of one. Antigen specificity groups and MHC restriction were predicted for TRB CDR3 amino acid sequences with GLIPH2. To flag known CMV, EBV, HIV or tissue antigen associations, CDR3 amino acid sequences were matched against VDJdb and McPAS-TCR. Pre-ART, post-ART and control groups were compared with Wilcoxon signed-rank tests and Holm-Bonferroni correction. TCRdb took over this immuneACCESS table, retaining in-frame rearrangements with V and J assigned. Such tables are incomplete; in checked studies, under half of the missing clones stem from an unresolved V gene, and the remainder is unexplained. That table furnishes V, J and clone size, whereas the DNA furnished D and trimming. For this sample the table gives 20,000 or so clones, of which about 89% were detected only once. Of the sample, under 12% is held by the ten largest clones.

This entry comes from a study of long-term antiretroviral therapy in people with HIV (dated 2022 in TCRdb). Study-level background: The earliest samples were collected roughly a decade before the 2015 WHO recommendation for immediate ART, at a time when ART was usually postponed until CD4 counts fell. Of the approximately 28 participants with HIV, about a dozen were female. A total of 192 cryopreserved PBMC samples were contributed to the cohort by 30 adults with confirmed HIV infection, with samples collected serially over a mean of roughly six years (range 1-12). No cross-contamination during QIAcube processing turned up in test extractions that ran a monoclonal T-cell line alongside 25 to 35 polyclonal samples. This retrospective serial study examined whether starting ART and sustained HIV suppression were associated with changes in the composition and diversity of the TRB repertoire in peripheral blood.

The research as a whole found: Because pre-ART samples had limited cell numbers, profiling was done on unsorted PBMC rather than on sorted CD4+ and CD8+ T cells. Starting ART was linked to a significant rise in TRB diversity, yet even with long-term ART the diversity remained significantly lower than in transplant donor controls. Narrower CDR3 length ranges were observed in HIV repertoires than in controls, and an antigen-experienced repertoire with only a slight naive shift after ART was suggested by the network structure. Inferences about post-ART repertoire changes were limited because no data were available on ART adherence, viral resistance or therapy changes. Expanded TRB clones identified before ART initiation dominated the repertoire at all time points, although this dominance fluctuated and declined in many PLHIV after ART. Samples dated from about 2003 to 2018, and the ART regimens used may be less effective than current ones. Since PBMC availability was limited, sequencing covered only the TCR beta chain, with no alpha chain pairing.

This sequence uses TRBV6-5 and TRBJ1-1; 6 matching bases give a weak D call of TRBD1. The sequence was collected from a middle-aged man with HIV. The sequenced sample was unsorted PBMCs, obtained 0.5 years after starting antiretroviral therapy. CDR3 loop: CASSRKGGAEAFF. The nucleotides are TGTGCCAGCAGTCGGAAGGGGGGGGCTGAAGCTTTCTTT.